The 9 T cell receptor beta chains reported below all come from one sample, sequenced in a study of cytotoxic CD8 clonotypes in ibrutinib-treated CLL. Assay used: immunoSEQ multiplex PCR; TCRdb lists only in-frame clones, some missing. The sample yields tens of thousands of clones, about nine tenths seen once. The input for sequencing was PBMCs, taken after 12 months of ibrutinib treatment. The receptors were gathered from a human donor with chronic lymphocytic leukemia.

V gene TRBV28 combines with J gene TRBJ1-5, with unresolved D. From germline, CDR1 is MDHEN and CDR2 SYDVKM. The CDR3 has 14 residues. Between the trimmed V and J ends, which lost 5 bases and 5 bases, there was a span of 13 bases. The DNA of the CDR3 is TGTGCCAGCAGTACCAACGGGCCCCATCAGCCCCAGCATTTT. It is translated as CASSTNGPHQPQHF.

V gene TRBV25-1 combines with J gene TRBJ2-5; possible D gene TRBD2, 5 bases. There are 16 residues in the CDR3. Germline V gives CDR1 MGHDK, CDR2 SYGVNS. V dropped 1 base and J dropped 3 bases, with 15 bases sitting between them. CDR3: CASSELSGSGKETQYF. DNA of the CDR3: TGTGCCAGCAGTGAATTGAGCGGCAGTGGAAAAGAGACCCAGTACTTC.

This clone was seen a single time. This sequence joins TRBV30 and TRBJ1-2; no firm D call. V lost 3 bases to trimming and J lost 4 bases, with 12 bases between them. There are 13 residues in the CDR3. Germline V lookup: CDR1 GTSNPN, CDR2 SVGIG (reference sequence). CDR3 amino acids: CAWRVGLSYGYTF. CDR3 sequence (DNA): TGTGCCTGGAGGGTAGGTCTCTCCTATGGCTACACCTTC.

The chain combines TRBV7-9 with TRBJ2-3; TRBD2 matches 8 bases. The CDR3 is 17 residues long. CDR1 SEHNR and CDR2 FQNEAQ come from the germline V gene (reference sequence). V lost 5 bases to trimming and J lost 0 bases; unmatched junction nucleotides: 10. The CDR3 DNA reads TGTGCCAGCAGCAAACCCCAAGCGGGAGCTAGCACAGATACGCAGTATTTT. Its protein is CASSKPQAGASTDTQYF.

The chain combines TRBV11-2 with TRBJ2-7, with D possibly matching TRBD1 (6 bases). Deletions cut 0 bases from V and 5 bases from J, with 17 bases between. The CDR3 length is 16 residues. From germline, CDR1 is SGHAT and CDR2 FQNNGV. The CDR3 reads CASSLDQGHSIHEQYF. In DNA, the CDR3 is TGTGCCAGCAGCTTAGATCAGGGACATTCGATCCACGAGCAGTACTTC.

The chain combines TRBV7-2 with TRBJ1-1; no clear D. CDR1 and CDR2 (germline): SGHTA, FQGNSA. The CDR3 is made up of 14 amino acids. V shed 8 bases and J shed 3 bases, with 16 bases lying between them. The CDR3: CASRGQSLYTEAFF. Here the CDR3 DNA reads TGTGCCAGCCGTGGGCAATCTCTGTACACTGAAGCTTTCTTT. The full variable domain, in which reference TRBV7-2 and TRBJ1-1 provide the parts outside the CDR3, is GAGVSQSPSNKVTEKGKDVELRCDPISGHTALYWYRQSLGQGLEFLIYFQGNSAPDKSGLPSDRFSAERTGGSVSTLTIQRTQQEDSAVYLCASRGQSLYTEAFFGQGTRLTVV.

V usage is TRBV15 and J usage is TRBJ1-5; D remains unclear. V was trimmed by 1 base and J by 0 bases, leaving 13 bases between them. The CDR3 loop spans 17 amino acids. Germline values: CDR1 LNHNV, CDR2 YYDKDF (reference sequence). The CDR3 protein is CATSRVLAEYSNQPQHF. CDR3 DNA sequence: TGTGCCACCAGCAGAGTCTTGGCAGAATATAGCAATCAGCCCCAGCATTTT.

The chain recombines TRBV19 with TRBJ1-1; no firm D call. The CDR3 loop spans 13 amino acids. Germline-derived CDR1 and CDR2 are LNHDA and SQIVND (reference sequence). With 5 bases removed from V and 1 base from J, the gap between germline ends came to 8 bases. The CDR3 loop is CASSDTKNTEAFF. CDR3 nucleotides: TGTGCCAGTAGTGACACTAAGAACACTGAAGCTTTCTTT.

This clone has only a few counts. The chain employs TRBV6-5 and TRBJ1-5, with 7 bases lining up with TRBD1. The CDR3 totals 14 residues. V shed 5 bases and J 5 bases; nucleotides not matched to a gene: 6. Germline lookup yields CDR1 MNHEY and CDR2 SVGAGI. CDR3 DNA sequence: TGTGCCAGCAGTGGTACTCAGGGGGATCAGCCCCAGCATTTT. Amino acids: CASSGTQGDQPQHF.